This TCR beta chain was identified in a study of T cells after somatic rescue of genetic block. Generated by immunoSEQ multiplex PCR, the TCRdb table keeps only in-frame clones and is missing some. The repertoire includes about 10,000 clones, 74% of them detected once, and roughly 22% sits in the top ten. This clone was observed a few times. Trimming cost V 4 bases and J 7 bases; bases outside gene matches: 2. The CDR3 extends over 13 amino acids. Germline CDR1 reads SGDLS; CDR2 reads YYNGEE. The sample consisted of peripheral blood mononuclear cells (PBMCs). The clonotype comes from a boy aged 5-17 years. The chain combines TRBV9 with TRBJ1-6; 7 bases are a match to TRBD1. CDR3 nucleotide sequence: TGTGCCAGCAGCCCAGGGGGGAATTCACCCCTCCACTTT. Its protein is CASSPGGNSPLHF.